What follows is one T cell receptor beta chain and its context. What it binds is unknown. Regarding treatment: approximately 10-day PBMC culture with coronavirus spike peptide pools or control peptides (ViraFEST assay). Gathered ahead of the COVID-19 pandemic (2011-2018) were the CD4+ T cells of the unexposed donor. As cell numbers allowed, unexposed-donor CD4+ T cells faced SARS-CoV-2 S/N and four cold-coronavirus spikes. In germline, CDR1 is DFQATT, CDR2 SNEGSKA (reference sequence). The CDR3 has 16 amino acids. The data are from a study of vaccination and CD4 T cells after COVID-19. With the Oncomine TCR Beta short-read assay, DNA from cultured CD4+ T cells was sequenced. CD4+ T cells were cultured, and genomic DNA was extracted from them. TCRdb itself ran the PCR reads through MiXCR, one entry per CDR3 protein. The sample lists some 10,000 distinct CDR3 sequences, about 32% occurring once.

V gene TRBV20-1 combines with J gene TRBJ2-3, with D perhaps matching TRBD1 (6 bases). This TCR was recovered from a human donor in good health. The sequencing input was CD4+ T cells from blood, cultured in vitro. CDR3 DNA: TGCAGCTCCCCGGCGTCGGGTCACAGGGCCTCAGATACGCAGTATTTT. Translated: CSSPASGHRASDTQYF.